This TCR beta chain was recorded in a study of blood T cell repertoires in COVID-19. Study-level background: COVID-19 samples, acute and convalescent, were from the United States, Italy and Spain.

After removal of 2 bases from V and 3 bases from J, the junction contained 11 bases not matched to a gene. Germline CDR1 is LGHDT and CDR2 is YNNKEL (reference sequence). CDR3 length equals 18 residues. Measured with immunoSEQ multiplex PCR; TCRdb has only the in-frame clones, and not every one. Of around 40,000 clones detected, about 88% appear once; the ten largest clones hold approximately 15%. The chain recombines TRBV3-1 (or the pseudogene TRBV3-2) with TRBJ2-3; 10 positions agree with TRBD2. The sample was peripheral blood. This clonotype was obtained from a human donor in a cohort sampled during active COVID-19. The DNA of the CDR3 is TGTGCCAGCAGCCAATTAGGGGTAGCGGGGGGAGGGACAGATACGCAGTATTTT. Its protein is CASSQLGVAGGGTDTQYF.